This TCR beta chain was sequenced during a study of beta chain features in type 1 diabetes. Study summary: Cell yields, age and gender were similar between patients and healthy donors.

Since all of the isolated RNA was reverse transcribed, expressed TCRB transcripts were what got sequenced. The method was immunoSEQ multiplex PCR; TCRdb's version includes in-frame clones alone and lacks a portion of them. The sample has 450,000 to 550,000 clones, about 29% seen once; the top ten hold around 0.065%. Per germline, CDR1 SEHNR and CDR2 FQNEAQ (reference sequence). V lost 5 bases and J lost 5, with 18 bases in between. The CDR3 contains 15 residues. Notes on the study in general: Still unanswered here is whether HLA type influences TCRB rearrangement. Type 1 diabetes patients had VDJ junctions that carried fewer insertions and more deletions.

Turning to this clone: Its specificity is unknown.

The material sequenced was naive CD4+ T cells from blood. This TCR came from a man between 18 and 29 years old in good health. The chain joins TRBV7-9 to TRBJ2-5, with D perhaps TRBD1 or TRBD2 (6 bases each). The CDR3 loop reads CASSDYREAGETQYF. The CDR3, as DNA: TGTGCCAGCAGCGACTACAGGGAGGCAGGGGAGACCCAGTACTTC.